This T cell receptor beta chain originates from a study of identical twins. Study conclusions and caveats: Twin-shared out-of-frame alpha sequences showed excess low generation probability. Its conclusions, products of cross-sectional statistical analysis, did not come from following the same donors. Insertions were fewer in abundant cord blood beta clonotypes, whereas memory repertoires showed none of this pattern.

The CDR3 extends over 13 amino acids. The V gene's germline CDR1 is SQVTM and CDR2 ANQGSEA. After removal of 6 bases from V and 5 bases from J, the junction contained 9 bases not matched to a gene. A remark on this clonotype: Its antigen is currently unknown.

A universal primer binding site was introduced by template switching. The final cDNA contained unique molecular identifiers. MiXCR was run by TCRdb on the 5' RACE reads, yielding one entry per CDR3 protein. The sample comprises 350,000 to 450,000 distinct CDR3 sequences, around 18% of which are singletons, and approximately 12% rests with the top ten. The TCR comes from a man aged 45 to 65 in good health. This chain uses TRBV29-1 with TRBJ2-5, with 7 bases fitting TRBD1. The sample comprised naive T cells sorted from blood. The DNA of the CDR3 is TGCAGCGTCCCTTTGACAGGGCCCGAGACCCAGTACTTC. It specifies CSVPLTGPETQYF.